Listed below are T cell receptor beta chains from one sample, sequenced in a study of blood T cell repertoires in COVID-19. The repertoire was sequenced with immunoSEQ multiplex PCR; TCRdb's copy has only in-frame clones and lacks some. The repertoire includes about 220,000 clones, around 86% of them detected once, and 2.2% sits in the top ten. Sequenced input: peripheral blood. These receptors all stem from a man aged 25 to 40 who had recovered from COVID-19. Each CDR3 is given with its conserved first and last residue. D genes are given only for firm matches. Not all rows give a size; the values are once, few, many and, for expanded clones, a class.

TRBJ1-6 TRBV27 TRBD1 once TGTGCCAGCAGTTTCGACAGGGCCTCTTCACCCCTCCACTTT CASSFDRASSPLHF
TRBJ1-6 TRBV5-1 . . TGCGCCAGCAGCCTCGCACAGCTTAATTCACCCCTCCACTTT CASSLAQLNSPLHF
TRBJ2-2 TRBV6-4 TRBD2 few TGTGCCAGCAGGCCCCAGGCGGGGGGAACCGGGGAGCTGTTTTTT CASRPQAGGTGELFF
TRBJ1-2 TRBV7-2 TRBD1 . TGTGCCAGCAGCGGGTACTTGGACAGGGGGGGAGATGGCTACACCTTC CASSGYLDRGGDGYTF
TRBJ1-2 TRBV13 . . TGTGCCAGCAGCTTGGCGGGGAACTATGGCTACACCTTC CASSLAGNYGYTF
TRBJ1-6 TRBV24-1 TRBD1 . TGTGCCACCAGCAGTTCAGGGGGCTCTTGGTCACCCCTCCACTTT CATSSSGGSWSPLHF
TRBJ2-3 TRBV5-1 . . TGCGCCAGCAGCGCGGACTCAGATACGCAGTATTTT CASSADSDTQYF
TRBJ1-3 TRBV2 . . TGTGCCAGCAGCCAGACAGGCAGCTCTGGAAACACCATATATTTT CASSQTGSSGNTIYF
TRBJ1-6 TRBV6-6 . . TGTGCCTCGGGACATTTCTATAATTCACCCCTCCACTTT CASGHFYNSPLHF
TRBJ1-2 TRBV27 . . TGTGCCAGCAGTTTCTACGGACAGAATGGCTACACCTTC CASSFYGQNGYTF
TRBJ2-1 TRBV6-4 TRBD2 few TGTGCCAGCAGTGTTAGCGGGGGGGCGAACAATGAGCAGTTCTTC CASSVSGGANNEQFF
TRBJ1-6 TRBV6-6 TRBD1 . TGTGCCAGCAGTTCGACAGGGGCTCACCATCTTTCACCCCTCCACTTT CASSSTGAHHLSPLHF
TRBJ1-4 TRBV12-3/TRBV12-4 . . TGTGCCAGCACCGACAGTGCTACTGAAAAACTGTTTTTT CASTDSATEKLFF
TRBJ1-2 TRBV5-3 . . TGTGCCAGAAGCCCCCCACCCCCGGGGGACTATGGCTACACCTTC CARSPPPPGDYGYTF
TRBJ1-1 TRBV14 . few TGTGCCAGCAGCCCCCTTTTCGGCAGGGGAGGGAGTAGGACTGAAGCTTTCTTT CASSPLFGRGGSRTEAFF
TRBJ1-1 TRBV15 TRBD1 . TGTGCCACCAGCAGAGATTTTGGAAGGGGGCACAACACTGAAGCTTTCTTT CATSRDFGRGHNTEAFF
TRBJ1-1 TRBV6-5 . . TGTGCCAGCAGTACCCTCGGACAAGATGAAGCTTTCTTT CASSTLGQDEAFF
TRBJ2-7 TRBV5-1 TRBD2 . TGCGCCAGCAGGTCGGCGGGGGGTAACTACGAGCAGTACTTC CASRSAGGNYEQYF
TRBJ1-4 TRBV6-5 . . TGTGCCAGCAGTTCGGGTCAGGGTTGGGTCGCTGAAAAACTGTTTTTT CASSSGQGWVAEKLFF
TRBJ2-5 TRBV3-1/TRBV3-2 TRBD2 . TGTGCCAGCAGCCAAGGAGCGGGGACGGAGACCCAGTACTTC CASSQGAGTETQYF
TRBJ2-1 TRBV23-1 TRBD2 . TGCGCCAGCAGTCAATCACGCGGGGGTTGGGATGAGCAGTTCTTC CASSQSRGGWDEQFF
TRBJ1-5 TRBV5-1 . once TGCGCCAGCAGCCTCTCCGGAGCGAATCAGCCCCAGCATTTT CASSLSGANQPQHF
TRBJ2-5 TRBV10-2 . . TGCGCCAGCAGTGAGGCGAGCGGAGAGACCCAGTACTTC CASSEASGETQYF
TRBJ1-1 TRBV11-2 . . TGTGCCAGCAGCCGGACAGCTACTGAAGCTTTCTTT CASSRTATEAFF
TRBJ2-5 TRBV7-9 . . . CASSEQGFLETQYF
TRBJ2-4 TRBV6-5 . few TGTGCCAGCAGTCAACCCGCCGGCGGGTCCCTTCAGTACTTC CASSQPAGGSLQYF
TRBJ1-6 TRBV30 TRBD1 . TGTGCCTGGAGGCCGATCGGGACAGGGGGGAATTCACCCCTCCACTTT CAWRPIGTGGNSPLHF
TRBJ1-3 TRBV19 . . TGTAAAAACAGGGTTAGGGCGACTGTTGGAAACACCATATATTTT CKNRVRATVGNTIYF
TRBJ2-7 TRBV10-1 . . TGCGCCAGCAGTGAGACGGGGGTCCCCTACGAGCAGTACTTC CASSETGVPYEQYF
TRBJ1-6 TRBV12-5 . once TGTGCTAGTGGTTTGGTACGGGGGTATGATTCACCCCTCCACTTT CASGLVRGYDSPLHF
TRBJ2-7 TRBV28 . . TGTGCCAGCATAGGGCCAGGGCCCTTTAGGGAGCAGTACTTC CASIGPGPFREQYF
TRBJ1-3 TRBV6-5 . . TGTGCCAGCCTTAATCGGAACACCATATATTTT CASLNRNTIYF